Sequencing of this TCR beta chain was carried out in a study of blood T cell repertoires in COVID-19. Turning to the study itself: Spain, Italy and the United States supplied samples that represented acute and convalescent COVID-19. T cells, B-cell-depleted T cells, or PBMCs supplied cDNA or gDNA.

The count of this clone is one. The CDR3 has 14 amino acids. CDR1 SGHNT and CDR2 YYREEE come from the germline V gene (reference sequence). V was clipped by 10 bases and J by 3 bases; unmatched bases: 9. Authors' methods: Estimation of nucleated cell counts was performed using reference gene primer amplification. Using immunoSEQ multiplex PCR, the repertoire was profiled, and TCRdb retains in-frame clones only, with some absent. V and J calls and clone size follow that table, whereas D and trimming were derived from the DNA. The sample records 80,000 to 100,000 clones, around 87% being singletons. The sequence was collected from a human donor in a cohort sampled during active COVID-19. Sequencing used peripheral blood. The chain links TRBV5-4 to TRBJ2-5, with TRBD2 matching over 10 bases. CDR3 region: CAGGASGSKETQYF. DNA of the CDR3: TGTGCCGGTGGCGCTAGCGGGAGCAAAGAGACCCAGTACTTC.